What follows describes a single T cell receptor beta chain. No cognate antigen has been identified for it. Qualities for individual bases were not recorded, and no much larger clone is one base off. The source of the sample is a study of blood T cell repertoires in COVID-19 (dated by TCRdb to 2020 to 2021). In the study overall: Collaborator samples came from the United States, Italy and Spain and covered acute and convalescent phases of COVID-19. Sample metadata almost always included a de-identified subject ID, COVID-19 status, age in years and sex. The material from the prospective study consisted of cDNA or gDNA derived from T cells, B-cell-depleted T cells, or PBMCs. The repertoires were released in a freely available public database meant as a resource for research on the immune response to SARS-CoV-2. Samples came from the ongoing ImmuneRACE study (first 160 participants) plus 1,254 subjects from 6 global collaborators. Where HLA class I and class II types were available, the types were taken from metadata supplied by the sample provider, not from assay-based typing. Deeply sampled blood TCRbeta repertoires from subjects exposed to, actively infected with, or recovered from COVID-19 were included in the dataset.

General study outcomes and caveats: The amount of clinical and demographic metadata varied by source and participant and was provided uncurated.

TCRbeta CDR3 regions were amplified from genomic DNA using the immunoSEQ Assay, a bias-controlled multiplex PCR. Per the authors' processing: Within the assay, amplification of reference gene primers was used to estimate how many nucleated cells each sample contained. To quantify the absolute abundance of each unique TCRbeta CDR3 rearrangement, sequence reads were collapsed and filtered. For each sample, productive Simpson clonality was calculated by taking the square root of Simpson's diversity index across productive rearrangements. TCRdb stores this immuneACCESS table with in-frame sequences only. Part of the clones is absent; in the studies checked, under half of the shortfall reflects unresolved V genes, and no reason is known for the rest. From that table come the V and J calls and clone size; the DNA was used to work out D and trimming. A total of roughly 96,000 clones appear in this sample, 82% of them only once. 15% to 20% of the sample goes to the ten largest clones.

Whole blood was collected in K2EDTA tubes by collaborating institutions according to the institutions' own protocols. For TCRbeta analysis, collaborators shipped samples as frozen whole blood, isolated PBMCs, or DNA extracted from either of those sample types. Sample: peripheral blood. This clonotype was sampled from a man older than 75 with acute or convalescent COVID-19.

Read as DNA, the sequence is TGTGCCAGCGGAACAGGGTTCGCGGGCACCGGGGAGCTGTTTTTT. Its coded protein is CASGTGFAGTGELFF. The sequence is built from TRBV5-4 and TRBJ2-2; a tentative D call is TRBD1 (6 bases match). CDR1 and CDR2 are read off the germline V gene (reference sequence) as SGHNT and YYREEE. There are 15 amino acids in the CDR3, from cysteine to phenylalanine inclusive. Solely the CDR3 DNA is kept, with 45 bases framed from the first base. V lost 7 bases and J lost 4 bases; the stretch between them is 17 bases long.